Sequencing of this TCR beta chain was carried out in a study of T cell clones after liver transplantation. In the study overall: Patients counted as tolerant after at least one year off all immunosuppression, enzymes not exceeding twice normal.

Profiled with immunoSEQ multiplex PCR; TCRdb holds only in-frame clones, not every one. The sample lists around 51,000 clones, roughly nine tenths occurring once. This specimen consisted of CD8+ T cells from blood, obtained 12 months after liver transplant. The sequence derives from a human patient who received a liver transplant. Some T cells may be transferred from the graft donor.

CDR3 coding DNA: TGTGCCAGCAGTTTGCTTAGGTTTTCCTACGAGCAGTACTTC. Its protein product is CASSLLRFSYEQYF. The V and J genes are TRBV28 and TRBJ2-7; D remains unclear. The CDR3 runs 14 residues. V lost 3 bases and J 1 base, leaving 10 bases between the germline ends. The germline V gene encodes CDR1 MDHEN and CDR2 SYDVKM.